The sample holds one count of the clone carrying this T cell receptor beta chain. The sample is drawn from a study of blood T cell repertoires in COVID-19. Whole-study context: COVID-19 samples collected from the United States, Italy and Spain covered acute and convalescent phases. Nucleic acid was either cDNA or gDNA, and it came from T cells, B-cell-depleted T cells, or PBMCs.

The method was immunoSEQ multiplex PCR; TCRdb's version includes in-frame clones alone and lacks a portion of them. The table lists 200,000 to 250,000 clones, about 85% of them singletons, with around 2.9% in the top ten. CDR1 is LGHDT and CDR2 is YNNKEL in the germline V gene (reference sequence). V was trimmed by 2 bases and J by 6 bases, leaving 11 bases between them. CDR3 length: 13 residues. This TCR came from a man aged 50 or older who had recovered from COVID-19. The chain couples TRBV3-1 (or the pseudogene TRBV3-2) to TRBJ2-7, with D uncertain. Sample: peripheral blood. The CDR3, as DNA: TGTGCCAGCAGCCAATCCGATGCCGGCGAGCAGTACTTC. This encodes CASSQSDAGEQYF.